The T cell receptor beta chain described here comes from a study of a mutant IDH1 vaccine in newly diagnosed glioma. Study background: Administration of eight vaccinations to patients took place in weeks 1, 3, 5, 7, 11, 15, 19, 23. Males made up about 62% and females roughly 40% of treated patients, whose mean age was approximately 43 years. Receipt of radiotherapy, temozolomide, or both preceded the study, and most received both.

Noted time point: week 5, during vaccination. One vaccine dose held 300 ug of mutant IDH1 20-mer peptide and came with topical imiquimod. The CDR3 contains 15 residues. From germline, CDR1 is SQVTM and CDR2 ANQGSEA. The V end lost 3 bases, the J end lost 0 bases, and 13 bases lay between the germline ends. With respect to this clone: The antigen is undetermined.

Here immunoSEQ multiplex PCR was the method, and the copy in TCRdb shows in-frame clones only, minus some. The sample has roughly 72,000 clones; roughly 90% are singletons. The specimen comprised PBMCs, sampled from a glioma patient whose treatment included an IDH1 peptide vaccine. This clonotype originated in a woman aged 45-60 years with glioma. The chain uses TRBV29-1 and TRBJ2-3; TRBD1 is a possible D gene (5 bases). CDR3 in amino acids: CSVEGPSDSTDTQYF. The DNA of the CDR3 is TGCAGCGTTGAGGGGCCCAGCGATAGCACAGATACGCAGTATTTT.